This T cell receptor (beta chain) emerged from a study of shared clonotypes between healthy human individuals. The protocol was immunoSEQ multiplex PCR, while the TCRdb copy is restricted to in-frame clones and leaves out a portion. The sample holds over a million clones; 95% to 97% are singletons and the top ten take approximately 1%. J lost 3 bases, V lost 1 base, and 5 bases had no gene match. The CDR3 is 16 amino acids. Germline V gives CDR1 SNHLY, CDR2 FYNNEI. Sequencing was performed on naive CD4+ T cells sorted from blood. Described subset: CD45RA+ positively selected. This TCR was sampled from a man aged 30-40 years in good health. The chain carries TRBV2 and TRBJ2-3; 9 nucleotides agree with TRBD2. The CDR3 DNA follows: TGTGCCAGCAGTGAAGAGGCTAGCGGGATAACAGATACGCAGTATTTT. Its protein product is CASSEEASGITDTQYF.